Below are 15 T cell receptor beta chains sequenced from a single sample in a study of early T cells in non-severe SARS-CoV-2 infection. In TCRdb, the 5' RACE reads were re-called with MiXCR into one record per CDR3 protein. The data hold about 71,000 distinct CDR3 sequences, with over 10% observed a single time. The sequencing here drew on whole blood, taken at baseline. The receptors originated from an adult who was a healthcare worker with PCR-confirmed SARS-CoV-2 infection or an uninfected control (not recorded which).

The chain is built from TRBV7-9 and TRBJ2-1; TRBD2 agrees at 13 bases. The ends lost 5 bases at V and 6 bases at J; junction bases unmatched: 13. Germline V gene data show CDR1 as SEHNR and CDR2 as FQNEAQ (reference sequence). This CDR3 region has 18 residues. The CDR3 DNA reads as TGTGCCAGCAGCGCTACTAGCGGGGGGGAAACCACGAGCAATGAGCAGTTCTTC. Translating it yields CASSATSGGETTSNEQFF.

This rearrangement joins TRBV20-1 to TRBJ2-3; 8 bases match TRBD2. CDR3 size: 13 residues. Germline V gene lookup returns CDR1 DFQATT and CDR2 SNEGSKA (reference sequence). Trimming took 5 bases from V and 5 from J; bases not matched to a gene: 6. CDR3 amino acids: CSASRGAGDTQYF. DNA of the CDR3: TGCAGTGCTTCGCGGGGGGCCGGAGATACGCAGTATTTT.

V gene TRBV7-9 combines with J gene TRBJ2-1, with no clear D. Germline-derived CDR1 and CDR2 are SEHNR and FQNEAQ (reference sequence). V gave up 5 bases and J gave up 9 bases, with 11 bases separating them. The CDR3 has 12 residues. The DNA for the CDR3 is TGTGCCAGCAGCACAGTCTCGGGTGAGCAGTTCTTC. Protein: CASSTVSGEQFF.

This clonotype was observed a handful of times. The V call is TRBV18, the J call TRBJ2-7; D ambiguous. Trimming removed 4 bases from V and 5 bases from J, with 6 bases in between. The CDR3 is made up of 11 amino acids. CDR1 KGHSH and CDR2 LQKENI come from the germline V gene. CDR3 sequence reads: CASSQENEQYF. The CDR3, as DNA: TGTGCCAGCTCACAGGAGAACGAGCAGTACTTC.

This clonotype has just a few counts. This chain connects TRBV24-1 to TRBJ1-1; perhaps TRBD1 as D (6 bases). The CDR3 is made up of 15 amino acids. Between the trimmed V and J ends, which lost 3 bases and 0 bases, there was a span of 10 bases. Looked up from germline, CDR1 is KGHDR and CDR2 is SFDVKD. For the CDR3, the DNA is TGTGCCACCAGTGATCATAGGGGGATGAACACTGAAGCTTTCTTT. This gives the protein CATSDHRGMNTEAFF.

This clonotype came up a few times. This chain joins TRBV6-2 or TRBV6-3 and TRBJ2-1; 9 bases fit TRBD2. Germline V CDR1 and CDR2: MNHEY, SVGEGT. The CDR3 is 16 amino acids. V dropped 2 bases and J dropped 4; count of bases not matched to a gene: 6. The CDR3 region is CASSYLRLAAYNEQFF. CDR3 nucleotides: TGTGCCAGCAGTTACCTTCGACTAGCGGCTTACAATGAGCAGTTCTTC.

This clonotype appeared many times. This chain uses TRBV11-2 with TRBJ2-2; the D gene is possibly TRBD2 (5 bases). The CDR3 spans 14 residues. V lost 10 bases to trimming and J lost 4 bases, with 16 bases between them. CDR1 is SGHAT, CDR2 FQNNGV, per germline. CDR3 DNA sequence: TGTGCCATCCGAAGGGAGTCGTTCACCGGGGAGCTGTTTTTT. Translating it yields CAIRRESFTGELFF. Combining the CDR3 with reference TRBV11-2 and TRBJ2-2 gives the whole variable domain EAGVAQSPRYKIIEKRQSVAFWCNPISGHATLYWYQQILGQGPKLLIQFQNNGVVDDSQLPKDRFSAERLKGVDSTLKIQPAKLEDSAVYLCAIRRESFTGELFFGEGSRLTVL.

The DNA for the CDR3 is TGTGCCAGCAGCAAAGGACTCTACGAGCAGTACTTC. Translation: CASSKGLYEQYF. The chain has TRBV2 and TRBJ2-7; D is possibly TRBD2 (5 bases). In germline, CDR1 is SNHLY, CDR2 FYNNEI. Trimming removed 6 bases at V and 3 bases at J, with 9 bases between. CDR3 length: 12 residues.

This clonotype has at least ten counts. The genes are TRBV21-1 and TRBJ1-5; no DNA check was done on the table's D call, TRBD1. TRBV21-1 is deemed a pseudogene. The CDR3 has 16 residues. Here the CDR3 reads CASSNRATYSNQPQHF. The DNA for the CDR3 is TGTGCCAGCAGCAACCGGGCCACTTATAGCAATCAGCCCCAGCATTTT.

This clonotype was observed a handful of times. The gene calls are TRBV11-2 and TRBJ2-2, with 10 bases fitting TRBD2. Germline loops: CDR1 SGHAT, CDR2 FQNNGV. The CDR3 covers 20 residues. V lost 0 bases and J lost 1; bases outside the gene matches: 11. CDR3 residues: CASSLEGRLAGVMNTGELFF. In DNA, the CDR3 is TGTGCCAGCAGCTTAGAAGGTCGTCTAGCGGGGGTGATGAACACCGGGGAGCTGTTTTTT.

This clonotype came up many times. The chain combines TRBV24-1 with TRBJ2-2; 7 bases agree with TRBD2. The CDR3 is made up of 15 amino acids. Germline trimming cut 1 base from V and 7 bases from J; bases unmatched to any gene: 5. The V gene's germline CDR1 is KGHDR and CDR2 SFDVKD. The CDR3 nucleotides are TGTGCCACCAGTGATTTCCGGGGGGTGGACGGGGAGCTGTTTTTT. Encoded protein: CATSDFRGVDGELFF.

This clonotype was seen repeatedly, ten times or more. The chain carries TRBV2 and TRBJ1-2; D not certain. V was clipped by 2 bases and J by 6 bases, with 10 bases between them. The CDR3 totals 13 residues. Germline CDR1 SNHLY, CDR2 FYNNEI. The CDR3 reads CASSERPKHGYTF. As DNA, the CDR3 is TGTGCCAGCAGTGAACGCCCGAAACATGGCTACACCTTC.

The chain has TRBV6-5 and TRBJ1-6, with TRBD1 matching over 7 bases. The CDR3 runs to 15 residues. J lost 6 bases, V lost 1 base, and 3 bases had no gene match. Per germline, CDR1 MNHEY and CDR2 SVGAGI. The chain's CDR3 is CASSYLGQSNSPLHF. CDR3 nucleotide sequence: TGTGCCAGCAGTTACTTGGGACAGAGTAATTCACCCCTCCACTTT.

This clonotype was counted only a few times. The chain links TRBV4-2 to TRBJ2-5; D gene uncertain. The CDR3 sequence is 14 residues long. V dropped 0 bases and J dropped 3 bases, with 8 bases sitting between them. The V gene's germline CDR1 is LGHNA and CDR2 YNFKEQ. CDR3 in amino acids: CASSQDGLEETQYF. In DNA, the CDR3 is TGTGCCAGCAGCCAAGATGGGCTGGAAGAGACCCAGTACTTC.

This clonotype occurred a few times. This chain joins TRBV7-9 and TRBJ2-3; 7 bases agree with TRBD1. The CDR3 runs to 15 residues. The junction had 9 bases not matched to a gene; V was cut back by 5 bases and J by 4 bases. Germline loops: CDR1 SEHNR, CDR2 FQNEAQ (reference sequence). DNA for the CDR3: TGTGCCAGCAGCCAGCCGGGACAGCCAGCAGATACGCAGTATTTT. Amino acid sequence: CASSQPGQPADTQYF.